The 21 T cell receptor beta chains presented below share a single source sample, sequenced in a study of OX40 agonist ivuxolimab in advanced cancers. Data came from immunoSEQ multiplex PCR; TCRdb stores just in-frame clones and leaves some out. The sample yields approximately 99,000 clones, around 90% seen once. The source material was CD4+ or CD8+ T cells sorted from blood, sampled in a trial of the OX40 agonist ivuxolimab. Receptors originate from an adult with an advanced solid tumor such as melanoma, head and neck, liver or kidney cancer.

The chain combines TRBV7-6 with TRBJ1-1, with D possibly TRBD1 on 5 matching bases. CDR1 SGHVS and CDR2 FNYEAQ come from the germline V gene. This CDR3 spans 14 amino acids. V lost 5 bases, J lost 1 base, and 11 bases lay in between. Written as DNA, the CDR3 is TGTGCCAGCAGCACCTGGACAAGGAACACTGAAGCTTTCTTT. Its translation is CASSTWTRNTEAFF. Looking up the rest from reference TRBV7-6 and TRBJ1-1 gives the full variable domain: GAGVSQSPRYKVTKRGQDVALRCDPISGHVSLYWYRQALGQGPEFLTYFNYEAQQDKSGLPNDRFSAERPEGSISTLTIQRTEQRDSAMYRCASSTWTRNTEAFFGQGTRLTVV.

The genes are TRBV15 and TRBJ1-4, with 8 nucleotides matching TRBD1. CDR3 length equals 16 residues. V lost 3 bases to trimming and J lost 4 bases; unmatched junction nucleotides: 7. CDR1 LNHNV and CDR2 YYDKDF come from the germline V gene (reference sequence). CDR3 nucleotides: TGTGCCACCAGCAGCGCGGGACAGGCATTTAATGAAAAACTGTTTTTT. This gives the protein CATSSAGQAFNEKLFF.

The chain has TRBV5-1 and TRBJ2-5, with D tentatively TRBD1 (5 bases). This CDR3 is 15 amino acids long. Trimming cost V 0 bases and J 7 bases, with 16 bases left between them. Germline V lookup: CDR1 SGHRS, CDR2 YFSETQ. The CDR3 DNA is TGCGCCAGCAGCTTGGTCTTAGGACAAAAAGCGACCCAGTACTTC. This translates into CASSLVLGQKATQYF.

This clone was recorded only once. The rearrangement links TRBV2 to TRBJ2-7, with 8 bases identical to TRBD2. V was pared by 6 bases and J by 0 bases, with 7 bases of the junction left unmatched. The CDR3 extends over 15 amino acids. Per germline, CDR1 SNHLY and CDR2 FYNNEI. CDR3 sequence reads: CASRQYSGTSYEQYF. The CDR3 region has the DNA TGTGCCAGCAGACAATATAGCGGGACCTCCTACGAGCAGTACTTC.

This sequence joins TRBV7-3 and TRBJ2-7, with no clear D. The CDR3 runs 14 residues. V was trimmed by 4 bases and J by 2 bases, leaving 12 bases between them. Germline loops: CDR1 SGHTA, CDR2 FQGTGA. The CDR3 reads CASSWAPGAYEQYF. The CDR3, as DNA: TGTGCCAGCAGCTGGGCCCCAGGCGCCTACGAGCAGTACTTC. Full variable domain (outside the CDR3, taken from reference TRBV7-3 and TRBJ2-7): GAGVSQTPSNKVTEKGKYVELRCDPISGHTALYWYRQSLGQGPEFLIYFQGTGAADDSGLPNDRFFAVRPEGSVSTLKIQRTERGDSAVYLCASSWAPGAYEQYFGPGTRLTVT.

This chain connects TRBV6-1 to TRBJ1-5; unclear D gene. Trimming shortened V by 6 bases and J by 3 bases, and 6 bases separated the two germline ends. This CDR3 comprises 12 residues. Germline CDR1 reads MNHNS; CDR2 reads SASEGT. The CDR3: CASRGSNQPQHF. For the CDR3, the DNA is TGTGCCAGCAGAGGCTCCAATCAGCCCCAGCATTTT.

The chain is built from TRBV6-5 and TRBJ2-7, with TRBD2 as a possible D gene (5 bases). The CDR3 is 14 amino acids. Germline V gene sequence: CDR1 MNHEY, CDR2 SVGAGI. The germline V and J ends were trimmed by 5 bases and 2 bases, with 13 bases remaining between them. The CDR3 protein is CASSRGPGTYEQYF. The CDR3 DNA reads TGTGCCAGCAGTAGAGGCCCCGGGACCTACGAGCAGTACTTC.

This chain joins TRBV7-8 and TRBJ2-7; TRBD2 might be the D (6 bases). The germline V and J ends were trimmed by 5 bases and 6 bases, with 20 bases remaining between them. The CDR3 has 15 residues. CDR1 and CDR2 from the germline V gene are SGHVS and FQNEAQ. CDR3 in DNA: TGTGCCAGCAGCACAGAACTAGCTTCCCCTCCCGAGCAGTACTTC. Residues: CASSTELASPPEQYF.

V gene TRBV5-4 combines with J gene TRBJ2-1; TRBD2 agrees at 7 bases. J gave up 4 bases and V 0 bases, and 4 bases lay outside the gene matches. The CDR3 is 15 residues long. CDR1 is SGHNT and CDR2 is YYREEE in the germline V gene (reference sequence). In nucleotides, the CDR3 is TGTGCCAGCAGCTTGGGTTCTAGCGGTTACAATGAGCAGTTCTTC. Amino acids: CASSLGSSGYNEQFF.

This clone was seen a few times. The J gene is TRBJ2-3, the V gene TRBV5-4; 8 bases map to TRBD1. Germline assignment: CDR1 SGHNT and CDR2 YYREEE (reference sequence). V lost 5 bases and J lost 2; bases outside the gene matches: 7. CDR3 length: 15 residues. The CDR3 reads CASSGQGLNTDTQYF. Written as DNA, the CDR3 is TGTGCCAGCAGTGGACAGGGATTGAACACAGATACGCAGTATTTT.

The chain is built from TRBV5-4 and TRBJ1-3; TRBD1 matches at 8 bases. This CDR3 region has 15 residues. Germline V CDR1 and CDR2: SGHNT, YYREEE (reference sequence). V trimming: 4 bases; J trimming: 4 bases; junction bases outside the gene matches: 7. The CDR3, as DNA: TGTGCCAGCAGCAACACAGGGGGAGGGGGAAACACCATATATTTT. This gives the protein CASSNTGGGGNTIYF.

This clone has only a few counts. The chain carries TRBV6-1 and TRBJ1-5; D not resolved. The CDR3 spans 13 residues. Germline CDR1 reads MNHNS; CDR2 reads SASEGT. Trimming stripped 8 bases from V and 5 bases from J, with 13 bases between. This CDR3 reads CASQRVWDQPQHF. The CDR3 DNA reads as TGTGCCAGCCAGAGAGTATGGGATCAGCCCCAGCATTTT.

V usage is TRBV10-2 and J usage is TRBJ2-7; D is unclear. V was pared by 7 bases and J by 6 bases, with 22 bases between. Germline CDR1 reads WSHSY; CDR2 reads SAAADI. CDR3 length: 15 residues. CDR3 nucleotides: TGCGCCAGCAAGGTGTCCGACTCCGGCTCTGGCGAGCAGTACTTC. This codes for CASKVSDSGSGEQYF.

The chain carries TRBV14 and TRBJ2-7; D might be TRBD1 or TRBD2, each matching 5 bases. The CDR3 is 16 amino acids. The germline V gene has CDR1 SGHDN and CDR2 FVKESK. Trimming took off 3 bases at V and 3 bases at J, with 18 bases between the two ends. Here the CDR3 DNA reads TGTGCCAGCAGCCAGGTAGACCGGGACCATCTCTACGAGCAGTACTTC. This encodes CASSQVDRDHLYEQYF.

This rearrangement joins TRBV5-4 to TRBJ1-5; the D gene is possibly TRBD1 (5 bases). The V end was cut by 4 bases, the J end by 2 bases, with 13 bases between. The CDR3 extends over 15 amino acids. The V gene's germline CDR1 is SGHNT and CDR2 YYREEE (reference sequence). CDR3 DNA: TGTGCCAGCAGCAGGGGACTATCGGGCAATCAGCCCCAGCATTTT. Its translation is CASSRGLSGNQPQHF.

The chain uses TRBV9 and TRBJ1-1; maybe TRBD1 (5 bases). Looked up from germline, CDR1 is SGDLS and CDR2 is YYNGEE. This CDR3 is 14 amino acids long. V was clipped by 3 bases and J by 0 bases, with 9 bases between them. For the CDR3, the DNA is TGTGCCAGCAGCGAGACAGCCCTGAACACTGAAGCTTTCTTT. This encodes CASSETALNTEAFF.

A single count supports this clone. The rearrangement joins TRBV5-7 to TRBJ2-7; no reliable D call. TRBV5-7 is an open reading frame, and its role is uncertain. Deletions cut 2 bases from V and 4 bases from J, with 7 bases between. The CDR3 is made up of 12 amino acids. Here the CDR3 reads CASSFKGYEQYF. CDR3 coding DNA: TGTGCCAGCAGCTTTAAGGGTTACGAGCAGTACTTC.

The chain joins TRBV6-5 to TRBJ2-3; D remains ambiguous. CDR1 and CDR2 from the germline V gene are MNHEY and SVGAGI. V shed 5 bases and J shed 9 bases, with 9 bases lying between them. The CDR3 contains 11 residues. CDR3 sequence reads: CASSPPPTQYF. The CDR3 DNA follows: TGTGCCAGCAGTCCCCCCCCAACGCAGTATTTT.

The CDR3 reads CASTPTGSGYEQYF. CDR3 nucleotide sequence: TGTGCCAGCACCCCAACGGGCTCCGGCTACGAGCAGTACTTC. The gene calls are TRBV7-9 and TRBJ2-7; D unclear. Germline V lookup: CDR1 SEHNR, CDR2 FQNEAQ (reference sequence). Trimming stripped 7 bases from V and 3 bases from J, with 16 bases between. The CDR3 runs to 14 residues.

The genes are TRBV19 and TRBJ1-6; 7 bases fit TRBD1. This CDR3 spans 17 amino acids. V lost 4 bases, J lost 8 bases, and 14 bases stayed unmatched. Germline V gene data show CDR1 as LNHDA and CDR2 as SQIVND (reference sequence). CDR3: CASSTTSETGLYSPLHF. Written as DNA, the CDR3 is TGTGCCAGTAGTACCACGTCAGAGACAGGGCTGTATTCACCCCTCCACTTT.

The chain uses TRBV18 and TRBJ2-5; 7 bases agree with TRBD2. Trimming at V came to 0 bases and at J to 4 bases, leaving 2 bases not matched to a gene. CDR3 length: 14 amino acids. CDR1 KGHSH and CDR2 LQKENI come from the germline V gene. In DNA, the CDR3 is TGTGCCAGCTCACCACCGGGAGGGCCAGAGACCCAGTACTTC. Amino acid sequence: CASSPPGGPETQYF.